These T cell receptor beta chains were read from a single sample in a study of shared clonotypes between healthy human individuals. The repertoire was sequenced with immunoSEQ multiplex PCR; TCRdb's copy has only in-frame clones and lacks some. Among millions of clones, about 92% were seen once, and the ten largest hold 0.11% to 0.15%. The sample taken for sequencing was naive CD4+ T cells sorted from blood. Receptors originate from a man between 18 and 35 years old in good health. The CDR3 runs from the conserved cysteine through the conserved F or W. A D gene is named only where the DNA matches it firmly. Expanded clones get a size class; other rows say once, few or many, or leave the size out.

TGTGCCAGCTCACCGGGGCTAGCGGACCACCAAGAGACCCAGTACTTC CASSPGLADHQETQYF . TRBV18 TRBD2 TRBJ2-5
TGTGCCAGCAGTGTACCGGGACAGGGGGGTGCTGAAGCTTTCTTT CASSVPGQGGAEAFF . TRBV6-5 TRBD1 TRBJ1-1
TGTGCCAGCAGCTCCCGACCCTCCAATGAAAAACTGTTTTTT CASSSRPSNEKLFF . TRBV7-9 . TRBJ1-4
TGTGCCATCAGTGAGTCGACGAGGGGATTTCGGGATACGCAGTATTTT CAISESTRGFRDTQYF . TRBV10-3 . TRBJ2-3
TGTGCCAGCCGGCTCGGACTAGCGGGGACAGATACGCAGTATTTT CASRLGLAGTDTQYF . TRBV7-2 TRBD2 TRBJ2-3
TGTGCCATCCGTGAAGGGAAAGGGGCCAACGTCCTGACTTTC CAIREGKGANVLTF . TRBV10-3 . TRBJ2-6
TGTGCCAGAAGCTTCCCGCCAGGGCCGGAGACCCAGTACTTC CARSFPPGPETQYF . TRBV7-5 . TRBJ2-5
TGTGCCAGCAGCCTTGGTCGCGGAGAGACCCAGTACTTC CASSLGRGETQYF . TRBV11-2 . TRBJ2-5
TGTGCCAGTAGTATATATTCGGGTTATGGCTACACCTTC CASSIYSGYGYTF . TRBV19 . TRBJ1-2
TGTGCCAGCAGCCCGGGTCTTCAAGAGACCCAGTACTTC CASSPGLQETQYF . TRBV6-1 . TRBJ2-5
TGCGCCAGCAGCCGGGGGACTAGCAGACTCACCTCCTACGAGCAGTACTTC CASSRGTSRLTSYEQYF . TRBV5-1 TRBD2 TRBJ2-7
TGTGCCAGCAGCAGTCCCGGACATCGAAATCAGTATTTT CASSSPGHRNQYF . TRBV7-9 . TRBJ2-3
TGTGCCAGCAGCTTAGCAGGGGGAGAGACCCAGTACTTC CASSLAGGETQYF few TRBV7-9 . TRBJ2-5
TGTGCCTGGAGTAGGGGCCTCACAGATACGCAGTATTTT CAWSRGLTDTQYF . TRBV30 . TRBJ2-3
TGTGCCAGTAGTATTACGACAGGGAGCTCCTACGAGCAGTACTTC CASSITTGSSYEQYF . TRBV19 TRBD1 TRBJ2-7
TGCGCCAGCAGCCAAGATTCAGTTTCCTCTGGGGCCAACGTCCTGACTTTC CASSQDSVSSGANVLTF once TRBV4-3 . TRBJ2-6
TGTGCTAGTGGCCCGGAGTACAGCACAGATACGCAGTATTTT CASGPEYSTDTQYF . TRBV12-5 . TRBJ2-3
TGTGCCAGCAGTGAAAGGGCCAGGGGGCGCGGCGGGGAGCTGTTTTTT CASSERARGRGGELFF . TRBV6-1 TRBD1 TRBJ2-2
TGTGCCAGCAGCCCAGGACTAGCGGGCAAGTACGAGCAGTACTTC CASSPGLAGKYEQYF . TRBV7-2 TRBD2 TRBJ2-7
TGTGCCATCAGTGAGTCCTCAGGGCGGGGGCAAGAGACCCAGTACTTC CAISESSGRGQETQYF . TRBV10-3 TRBD2 TRBJ2-5
TGTGCCAGCAGGACAGGGGCGTCTAACTATGGCTACACCTTC CASRTGASNYGYTF . TRBV28 TRBD1 TRBJ1-2
TGCGCCAGCAGCCTCCCCTCCGGACAGGGGCAATACAATGAGCAGTTCTTC CASSLPSGQGQYNEQFF . TRBV5-1 TRBD1 TRBJ2-1
TGTGCCAGCAGTTACTCTTCGCCCTACGAGCAGTACTTC CASSYSSPYEQYF once TRBV6-5 . TRBJ2-7
TGTGCCAGCAGCCCCCAGGCCTTCATAGGGGGGGCCAATGAGCAGTTCTTC CASSPQAFIGGANEQFF once TRBV7-3 . TRBJ2-1
TGCGCCAGCAGCTCTGCCCCCGGACAGCCGAATTCACCCCTCCACTTT CASSSAPGQPNSPLHF . TRBV5-1 . TRBJ1-6
TGTGCCTGGAGTGTGGGGGACAGGGCGACGGAAAAACTGTTTTTT CAWSVGDRATEKLFF . TRBV30 TRBD1 TRBJ1-4
TGTGCCAGCATCTATGGCTACACCTTC CASIYGYTF . TRBV27 . TRBJ1-2
TGTGCCAGCGGGGGGACAGGAACCTACGAGCAGTACTTC CASGGTGTYEQYF . TRBV25-1 TRBD1 TRBJ2-7
TGTGCCAGCAGCGTTCAGGGTGGAGCCAAAAACATTCAGTACTTC CASSVQGGAKNIQYF . TRBV9 . TRBJ2-4